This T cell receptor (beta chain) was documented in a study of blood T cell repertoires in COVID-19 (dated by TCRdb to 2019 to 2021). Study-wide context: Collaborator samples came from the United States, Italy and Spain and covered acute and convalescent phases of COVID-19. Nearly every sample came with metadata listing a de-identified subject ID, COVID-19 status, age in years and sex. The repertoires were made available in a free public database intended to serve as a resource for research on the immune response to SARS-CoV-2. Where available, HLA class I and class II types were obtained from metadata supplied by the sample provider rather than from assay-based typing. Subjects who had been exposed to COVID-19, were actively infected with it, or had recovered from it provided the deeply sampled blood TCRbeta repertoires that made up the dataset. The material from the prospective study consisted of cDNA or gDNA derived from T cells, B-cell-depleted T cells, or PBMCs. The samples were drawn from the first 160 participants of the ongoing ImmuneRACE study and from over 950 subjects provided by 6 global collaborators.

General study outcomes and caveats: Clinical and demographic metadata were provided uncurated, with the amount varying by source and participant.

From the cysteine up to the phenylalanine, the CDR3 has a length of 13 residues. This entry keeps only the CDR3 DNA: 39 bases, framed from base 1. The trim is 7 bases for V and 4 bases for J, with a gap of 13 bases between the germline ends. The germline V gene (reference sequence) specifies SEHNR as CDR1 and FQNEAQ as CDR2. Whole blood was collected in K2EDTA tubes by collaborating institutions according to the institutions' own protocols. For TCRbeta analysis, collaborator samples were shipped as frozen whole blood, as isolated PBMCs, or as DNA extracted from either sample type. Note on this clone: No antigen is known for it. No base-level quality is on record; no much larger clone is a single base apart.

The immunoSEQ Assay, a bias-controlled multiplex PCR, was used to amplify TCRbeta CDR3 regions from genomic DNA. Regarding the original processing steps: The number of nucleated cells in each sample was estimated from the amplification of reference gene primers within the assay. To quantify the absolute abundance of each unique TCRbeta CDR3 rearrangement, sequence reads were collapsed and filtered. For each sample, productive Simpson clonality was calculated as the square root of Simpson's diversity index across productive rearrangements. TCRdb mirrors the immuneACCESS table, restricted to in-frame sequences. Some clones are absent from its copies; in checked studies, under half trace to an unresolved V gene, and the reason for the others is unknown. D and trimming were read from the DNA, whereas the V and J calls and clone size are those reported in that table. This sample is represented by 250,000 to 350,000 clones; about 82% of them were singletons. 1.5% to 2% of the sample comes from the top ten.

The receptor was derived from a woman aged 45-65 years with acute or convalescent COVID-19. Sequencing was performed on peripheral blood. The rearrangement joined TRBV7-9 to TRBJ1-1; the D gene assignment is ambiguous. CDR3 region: CASKNSASTEAFF. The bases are TGTGCCAGCAAGAACAGTGCTTCCACTGAAGCTTTCTTT.